These T cell receptor beta chains were read from a single sample in a study of shared clonotypes between healthy human individuals. TCRdb's copy holds only in-frame clones and misses some; the assay was immunoSEQ multiplex PCR. Of 1.5 million to 2.5 million clones in the sample, approximately 95% are singletons; the top ten hold around 1.2%. The sample was naive CD8+ T cells sorted from blood. These receptors came from a man between 18 and 35 years old in good health. The CDR3 runs from the conserved cysteine through the conserved F or W. The order of the fields is D gene, clone size, V gene, J gene, CDR3 protein, CDR3 DNA. A D gene is named only where the DNA matches it firmly. Only part of the rows carry a size: once, few, many, or a class if the clone is expanded.

-	-	TRBV19	TRBJ2-1	CASSIGPEQFF	TGTGCCAGTAGTATAGGGCCGGAGCAGTTCTTC
-	-	TRBV28	TRBJ1-2	CASSLVETYGYTF	TGTGCCAGCAGTTTGGTGGAGACCTATGGCTACACCTTC
-	few	TRBV29-1	TRBJ1-2	CSVETNYGYTF	TGCAGCGTCGAAACTAACTATGGCTACACCTTC
-	-	TRBV5-1	TRBJ1-2	CASSLDGVAYGYTF	TGCGCCAGCAGCTTGGATGGCGTGGCTTATGGCTACACCTTC
-	-	TRBV19	TRBJ2-7	CASSSGVGRSYEQYF	TGTGCCAGTAGCTCTGGAGTCGGGCGCTCCTACGAGCAGTACTTC
TRBD1	-	TRBV28	TRBJ2-7	CASSPPGQGDLGEQYF	TGTGCCAGCAGCCCTCCGGGACAGGGGGATCTTGGTGAGCAGTACTTC
-	-	TRBV14	TRBJ2-1	CASSQDGTLTDNEQFF	TGTGCCAGCAGCCAAGATGGGACCCTGACAGACAATGAGCAGTTCTTC
TRBD2	-	TRBV27	TRBJ2-2	CASSQYSGIPPGELFF	TGTGCCAGCAGTCAATATAGCGGGATCCCCCCCGGGGAGCTGTTTTTT
TRBD1	-	TRBV27	TRBJ1-2	CASSLSTGELGYGYTF	TGTGCCAGCAGTTTATCGACAGGGGAACTTGGCTATGGCTACACCTTC
-	-	TRBV4-3	TRBJ2-3	CASSQDPGPSTDTQYF	TGCGCCAGCAGCCAAGATCCCGGACCCAGCACAGATACGCAGTATTTT
-	-	TRBV23-1	TRBJ2-4	CASSQRLTDSQERKNIQYF	TGCGCCAGCAGTCAACGGCTTACGGACTCCCAAGAACGAAAAAACATTCAGTACTTC
-	-	TRBV7-6	TRBJ2-7	CASSLDNSEQYF	TGTGCCAGCAGCTTAGATAACAGCGAGCAGTACTTC
TRBD2	-	TRBV7-9	TRBJ2-1	CASSASLAGVNEQFF	TGTGCCAGCAGCGCCAGCCTGGCGGGGGTGAATGAGCAGTTCTTC
TRBD1	-	TRBV6-5	TRBJ2-1	CASSFLGQGADEQFF	TGTGCCAGCAGTTTCCTGGGACAGGGGGCGGATGAGCAGTTCTTC
-	-	TRBV4-1	TRBJ1-1	CASSQESKGNTEAFF	TGCGCCAGCAGCCAAGAAAGCAAGGGGAACACTGAAGCTTTCTTT
-	-	TRBV4-1	TRBJ2-7	CASSQLPRVGYEQYF	TGCGCCAGCAGCCAACTACCCAGGGTAGGATACGAGCAGTACTTC
-	-	TRBV27	TRBJ2-7	CASRSRGTYEQYF	TGTGCCAGCCGATCTCGAGGGACATACGAGCAGTACTTC
-	-	TRBV6-1	TRBJ2-2	CASSVSGELFF	TGTGCCAGCAGTGTCTCCGGGGAGCTGTTTTTT
TRBD1	-	TRBV4-1	TRBJ1-1	CASKDRGVTNTEAFF	TGCGCCAGTAAGGACAGGGGGGTGACGAACACTGAAGCTTTCTTT
-	-	TRBV7-2	TRBJ2-7	CASSQVKGRGPSYEQYF	TGTGCCAGCAGTCAGGTCAAGGGGCGGGGGCCCTCCTACGAGCAGTACTTC
-	-	TRBV29-1	TRBJ2-5	CSVEDAASLETQYF	TGCAGCGTTGAAGATGCTGCTAGTTTGGAGACCCAGTACTTC
TRBD2	-	TRBV7-2	TRBJ2-3	CASSPTSGLGTDTQYF	TGTGCCAGCAGCCCAACTAGCGGTTTAGGTACAGATACGCAGTATTTT
-	-	TRBV6-5	TRBJ2-7	CASSYVEGYEQYF	TGTGCCAGCAGTTACGTCGAGGGATACGAGCAGTACTTC
-	-	TRBV6-1	TRBJ2-1	CASSEEGREDEQFF	TGTGCCAGCAGTGAAGAGGGGCGGGAAGATGAGCAGTTCTTC
-	-	TRBV4-3	TRBJ2-1	CASSQGWTPSSYNEQFF	TGCGCCAGCAGCCAAGGGTGGACTCCCAGCTCCTACAATGAGCAGTTCTTC
TRBD1	-	TRBV2	TRBJ1-2	CASSPQGAQPHGYTF	TGTGCCAGCAGTCCTCAGGGGGCGCAGCCTCATGGCTACACCTTC
-	-	TRBV4-1	TRBJ1-2	CASSQDFGAPPSGYTF	TGCGCCAGCAGCCAAGACTTCGGGGCCCCACCATCAGGCTACACCTTC
TRBD1	-	TRBV7-8	TRBJ2-7	CASSLVGPGGVNEQYF	TGTGCCAGCAGCTTAGTGGGTCCAGGGGGCGTGAACGAGCAGTACTTC
-	-	TRBV4-1	TRBJ2-1	CASSQDFSTSYNEQFF	TGCGCCAGCAGCCAAGATTTTAGTACCTCCTACAATGAGCAGTTCTTC
-	-	TRBV4-3	TRBJ2-2	CASCAVGNTGELFF	TGCGCCAGCTGCGCGGTAGGGAACACCGGGGAGCTGTTTTTT
-	-	TRBV9	TRBJ1-5	CASSVDGVSNQPQHF	TGTGCCAGCAGCGTAGATGGGGTCAGCAATCAGCCCCAGCATTTT
-	-	TRBV6-6	TRBJ2-7	CASRAGGGGEQYF	TGTGCCAGCAGGGCAGGGGGAGGCGGTGAGCAGTACTTC
TRBD1	-	TRBV18	TRBJ2-7	CASSPVGSGGSYEQYF	TGTGCCAGCTCACCAGTAGGCTCAGGGGGCTCCTACGAGCAGTACTTC
-	-	TRBV6-5	TRBJ1-2	CASSYSEGPGDGYTF	TGTGCCAGCAGTTACTCCGAGGGGCCAGGGGACGGCTACACCTTC
-	-	TRBV30	TRBJ2-3	CAWSQQGGDTQYF	TGTGCCTGGAGTCAGCAGGGGGGAGATACGCAGTATTTT
TRBD1	-	TRBV7-3	TRBJ2-1	CASSLWDSNEQFF	TGTGCCAGCAGCTTATGGGACAGCAATGAGCAGTTCTTC
TRBD2	once	TRBV4-3	TRBJ2-1	CASSQEGGLASYNEQFF	TGCGCCAGCAGCCAAGAAGGGGGACTAGCCTCCTACAATGAGCAGTTCTTC
TRBD2	-	TRBV2	TRBJ2-7	CASPSGGSYEQYF	TGTGCCAGCCCATCGGGGGGTTCCTACGAGCAGTACTTC
TRBD2	-	TRBV7-9	TRBJ2-2	CASRDSLLAGGMNTGELFF	TGTGCCAGCAGAGACTCCCTACTAGCGGGAGGTATGAACACCGGGGAGCTGTTTTTT
-	-	TRBV4-3	TRBJ2-7	CASSQDVVRTEQYF	TGCGCCAGCAGCCAAGATGTAGTCCGGACCGAGCAGTACTTC
TRBD1	once	TRBV13	TRBJ1-1	CASSLGTVNTEAFF	TGTGCCAGCAGCTTGGGGACAGTGAACACTGAAGCTTTCTTT
-	-	TRBV28	TRBJ2-7	CASSPRSYEQYF	TGTGCCAGCAGTCCCCGGTCTTACGAGCAGTACTTC